A single TCR beta chain is shown here with its context. Its specificity is unknown. These data are taken from a study of chemoradiotherapy in HPV16-positive cancers. Findings and limits, study-wide: Candidate HPV-specific clones and E7-related TCR motifs grew in tumor during treatment.

Clones were sequenced by immunoSEQ multiplex PCR, and TCRdb holds only the in-frame ones, with some missing. The table records fewer than 10,000 clones, around 90% of them present only once. The starting material was blood, obtained from a patient who underwent chemoradiotherapy. The TCR comes from a human donor with HPV-associated anogenital cancer.

CDR3 nucleotides: TGCGCCAGCAGCTTGGTAGCGGGATTCACAGATACGCAGTATTTT. It is translated as CASSLVAGFTDTQYF. The chain uses TRBV5-1 and TRBJ2-3, with 8 bases aligning to TRBD2. Germline V gives CDR1 SGHRS, CDR2 YFSETQ. V shed 0 bases and J 2 bases; nucleotides not matched to a gene: 2. The CDR3 totals 15 residues.